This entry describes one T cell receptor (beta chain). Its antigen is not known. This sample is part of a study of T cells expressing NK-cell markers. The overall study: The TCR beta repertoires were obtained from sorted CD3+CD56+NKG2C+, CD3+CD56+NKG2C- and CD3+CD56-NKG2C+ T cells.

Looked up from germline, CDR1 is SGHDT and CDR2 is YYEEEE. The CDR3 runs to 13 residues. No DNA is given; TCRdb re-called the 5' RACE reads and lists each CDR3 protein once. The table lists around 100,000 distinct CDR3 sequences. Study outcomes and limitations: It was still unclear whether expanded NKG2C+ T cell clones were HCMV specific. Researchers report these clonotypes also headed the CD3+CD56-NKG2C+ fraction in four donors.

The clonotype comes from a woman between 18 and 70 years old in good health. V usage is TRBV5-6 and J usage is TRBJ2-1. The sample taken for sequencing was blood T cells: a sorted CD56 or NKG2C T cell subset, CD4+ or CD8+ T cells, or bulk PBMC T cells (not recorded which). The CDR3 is CASSLYLYNEQFF.